The TCR beta chain described here comes from a study of cytomegalovirus exposure and HLA in healthy donors. Measured with immunoSEQ multiplex PCR; TCRdb has only the in-frame clones, and not every one. The profile shows some 170,000 clones, around nine tenths of them singletons. CDR1 and CDR2 (germline): SGHRS, YFSETQ. The CDR3 extends over 16 amino acids. Trimming removed 3 bases from V and 2 bases from J, with 16 bases in between. Specimen: PBMCs. The chain recombines TRBV5-1 with TRBJ2-3; TRBD2 might be the D (6 bases). This TCR came from a young woman in good health and CMV-seronegative. This CDR3 is CASSSGLSLDTDTQYF. CDR3 sequence (DNA): TGCGCCAGCAGCTCCGGACTAAGTTTGGACACAGATACGCAGTATTTT.